Following are 23 T cell receptor beta chains from one sample sequenced in a study of monozygotic twins with inflammatory bowel disease. TCRdb reanalyzed the 5' RACE reads and collapses them to one entry per CDR3 protein, without DNA. This sample contains under 200,000 distinct CDR3 sequences. The sequencing sample was made of blood. Source of these receptors: a human donor with ulcerative colitis or Crohn's disease, or a healthy co-twin of an affected twin (not recorded which).

The chain uses TRBV20-1 and TRBJ1-1. This CDR3 has 12 amino acids. Germline-derived CDR1 and CDR2 are DFQATT and SNEGSKA (reference sequence). CDR3 sequence reads: CSARLSNTEAFF.

The CDR3: CASSPGQAGSYNSPLHF. The chain recombines TRBV5-5 with TRBJ1-6; TCRdb names TRBD1, which stays unverified in the absence of DNA. Germline V gene lookup returns CDR1 SGHKS and CDR2 YYEKEE (reference sequence). The CDR3 runs to 17 residues.

V and J are TRBV5-5 and TRBJ2-2; as DNA is missing, the TRBD1 call by TCRdb cannot be tested. CDR1 SGHKS and CDR2 YYEKEE come from the germline V gene (reference sequence). The CDR3 runs 13 residues. CDR3: CASSLAGRDVLFF.

This chain links TRBV30 with TRBJ1-2. Germline CDR1 and CDR2: GTSNPN and SVGIG (reference sequence). The length of the CDR3 is 14 residues. The CDR3 sequence is CAWSFFPPNYGYTF.

CDR3 sequence reads: CRGGGGLNNEQFF. The V gene is TRBV20-1, the J gene TRBJ2-1; there is no DNA to check the TCRdb D call of TRBD2. Germline V gives CDR1 DFQATT, CDR2 SNEGSKA (reference sequence). The CDR3 spans 13 residues.

This sequence joins TRBV27 and TRBJ2-5; there is no DNA to check the TCRdb D call of TRBD2. Germline V gene data show CDR1 as MNHEY and CDR2 as SMNVEV (reference sequence). This CDR3 contains 13 residues. CDR3 protein: CASSLLSTLVQYF.

V gene TRBV7-2 combines with J gene TRBJ2-3; TCRdb's assignment of TRBD2 cannot be checked, as there is no DNA. The CDR3 totals 15 residues. CDR1 and CDR2 from the germline V gene are SGHTA and FQGNSA. The CDR3 reads CASSRPFPRTDTQYF.

The V call is TRBV5-1, the J call TRBJ2-7; with no DNA, the TCRdb D assignment of TRBD2 cannot be verified. Per the germline V gene, CDR1 is SGHRS and CDR2 is YFSETQ. The CDR3 has 13 amino acids. CDR3: CASNSRGGNEQYF.

The V gene is TRBV14, the J gene TRBJ1-4. The germline gives CDR1 SGHDN, CDR2 FVKESK. This CDR3 has 12 amino acids. The CDR3 reads CASSRQPEKLFF.

This chain joins TRBV5-1 and TRBJ2-3; TCRdb reports TRBD1, a call that lacks DNA to check it against. The CDR3 is made up of 14 amino acids. Per germline, CDR1 SGHRS and CDR2 YFSETQ. CDR3 region: CASSSGQHTDTQYF.

J is TRBJ1-1 and V is TRBV7-2. Germline CDR1 and CDR2: SGHTA and FQGNSA. The CDR3 sequence is 13 residues long. CDR3 sequence: CASSLESDTEAFF.

This chain links TRBV28 with TRBJ2-3; TCRdb gives TRBD2 as the D gene, but with no DNA this cannot be confirmed. CDR3 length: 15 residues. Per the germline V gene, CDR1 is MDHEN and CDR2 is SYDVKM. CDR3 protein: CASSSLGRNTDTQYF.

This chain links TRBV10-3 with TRBJ2-1; the TCRdb D gene call, TRBD1, has no DNA to confirm it. Germline V gene data show CDR1 as ENHRY and CDR2 as SYGVKD. The CDR3 runs 16 residues. The CDR3 here is CAISESMGLGYNEQFF.

The chain employs TRBV19 and TRBJ2-1; TCRdb returns TRBD1, unconfirmable since there is no DNA. Germline CDR1 is LNHDA and CDR2 is SQIVND (reference sequence). The CDR3 is 14 residues long. The CDR3 here is CASSGREGAGEQFF.

The chain is built from TRBV7-9 and TRBJ2-1. Germline loops: CDR1 SEHNR, CDR2 FQNEAQ (reference sequence). This CDR3 region has 16 residues. The CDR3 is CASSLLGGSSYNEQFF.

The chain recombines TRBV5-1 with TRBJ1-1. Germline V CDR1 and CDR2: SGHRS, YFSETQ. There are 12 residues in the CDR3. The CDR3 sequence: CASSLVSSEAFF.

The chain uses TRBV28 and TRBJ2-7; TCRdb returns TRBD2, unconfirmable since there is no DNA. CDR1 is MDHEN, CDR2 SYDVKM, per germline. The CDR3 is 14 amino acids. The CDR3 sequence: CASSLSGRAYEQYF.

The chain links TRBV21-1 to TRBJ1-2. TRBV21-1 is tagged as a pseudogene. The CDR3 runs 15 residues. This CDR3 reads CASSKARHLNYGYTF.

The chain links TRBV12-3 or TRBV12-4 to TRBJ2-7; the D call of TRBD1 rests on TCRdb alone, since no DNA is present to check it. The length of the CDR3 is 17 residues. Here the CDR3 reads CASSTGTGGLTAYEQYF.

The chain uses TRBV7-8 and TRBJ2-3; with no DNA, the TCRdb D assignment of TRBD1 cannot be verified. The V gene's germline CDR1 is SGHVS and CDR2 FQNEAQ. The CDR3 runs to 16 residues. The CDR3 spells CASSLEGGVSTDTQYF.

The genes are TRBV12-3 or TRBV12-4 and TRBJ2-7; TCRdb proposes TRBD2, but this gene call is untestable without DNA. The CDR3 loop spans 15 amino acids. This CDR3 reads CASSFGAGAGYEQYF.

The chain has TRBV30 and TRBJ2-7; TCRdb's D call of TRBD1 is untestable without DNA. CDR1 and CDR2 from the germline V gene are GTSNPN and SVGIG (reference sequence). The CDR3 has 14 residues. The CDR3 sequence: CAWSVGGSTYEQYF.

The chain uses TRBV30 and TRBJ2-1; lacking DNA, the TRBD2 call made by TCRdb goes unchecked. Looked up from germline, CDR1 is GTSNPN and CDR2 is SVGIG (reference sequence). This CDR3 is 20 amino acids long. The CDR3 loop is CAWRVSPAGVLRSSYNEQFF.